This T cell receptor beta chain comes out of a study of beta chain features in type 1 diabetes. The sample holds a few counts of this clone. Its antigen remains unknown. Germline values: CDR1 SEHNR, CDR2 FQNEAQ (reference sequence). Between the trimmed V and J ends, which lost 5 bases and 8 bases, there was a span of 18 bases. There are 14 residues in the CDR3. General study points: Researchers report that Type 1 diabetes patients had moderately but significantly shorter TCRB CDR3s across all four CD4+ subsets.

Expressed TCRB transcripts were sequenced because the entire RNA isolate underwent reverse transcription. Profiling relied on immunoSEQ multiplex PCR, and the TCRdb table lists in-frame clones only, not all of them. The table lists some 660,000 clones, more than 13% of them singletons. The specimen sequenced was naive CD4+ T cells from blood. The TCR comes from a man in his late teens or twenties with type 1 diabetes. This sequence joins TRBV7-9 and TRBJ1-2; D may be TRBD1 (5 bases). This CDR3 reads CASSRRDPAGGYTF. CDR3 nucleotides: TGTGCCAGCAGCAGACGGGACCCCGCGGGAGGCTACACCTTC.